Listed below are T cell receptor beta chains from one sample, sequenced in a study of shared clonotypes between healthy human individuals. The table came from immunoSEQ multiplex PCR; TCRdb's copy has only in-frame clones and leaves some out. The sample records 2 million to 3 million clones, roughly nine tenths being singletons. Material: naive CD4+ T cells sorted from blood. These receptors were obtained from a man aged 18-30 years in good health. The CDR3 runs from the conserved cysteine through the conserved F or W. A D gene is named only where the DNA matches it firmly.

d_call: TRBD2
j_call: TRBJ2-7
v_call: TRBV30
cdr3_nt: TGTGCCTGGAGTGTTGGTAGCGGGGAATCGGGGGAGCAGTACTTC
cdr3_aa: CAWSVGSGESGEQYF

d_call: TRBD1
j_call: TRBJ2-2
v_call: TRBV29-1
cdr3_nt: TGCAGCGCCGGGACAGGGGGCCCCACCGGGGAGCTGTTTTTT
cdr3_aa: CSAGTGGPTGELFF

d_call: TRBD1
j_call: TRBJ1-1
v_call: TRBV6-1
cdr3_nt: TGTGCCAGCAGTGCGGGACAGGGCGACACTGAAGCTTTCTTT
cdr3_aa: CASSAGQGDTEAFF

d_call: NA
j_call: TRBJ1-6
v_call: TRBV30
cdr3_nt: TGTGCCTGGAGTCGATCCAAGGCCTCCTATAATTCACCCCTCCACTTT
cdr3_aa: CAWSRSKASYNSPLHF

d_call: NA
j_call: TRBJ2-3
v_call: TRBV11-2
cdr3_nt: TGTGCCAGCAGCTTAAGGGCAGGGGATACGCAGTATTTT
cdr3_aa: CASSLRAGDTQYF

d_call: TRBD1
j_call: TRBJ2-2
v_call: TRBV6-6
cdr3_nt: TGTGCCAGCAGTCATACAGGGGGCGGCACCGGGGAGCTGTTTTTT
cdr3_aa: CASSHTGGGTGELFF

d_call: NA
j_call: TRBJ1-5
v_call: TRBV5-1
cdr3_nt: TGCGCCAGCAGCTTGGAGGGACAACAGCCCCAGCATTTT
cdr3_aa: CASSLEGQQPQHF

d_call: NA
j_call: TRBJ2-5
v_call: TRBV4-3
cdr3_nt: TGCGCCAGCAGCCAAGATTGGAGATCATTGACAGGAGAGACCCAGTACTTC
cdr3_aa: CASSQDWRSLTGETQYF

d_call: NA
j_call: TRBJ2-3
v_call: TRBV19
cdr3_nt: TGTGCCAGTAGTATGGGGTACCCCAGCACAGATACGCAGTATTTT
cdr3_aa: CASSMGYPSTDTQYF

d_call: TRBD2
j_call: TRBJ2-3
v_call: TRBV2
cdr3_nt: TGTGCCAGCAGTGAAGCGCTTCTATTAGCGGGATACACAGATACGCAGTATTTT
cdr3_aa: CASSEALLLAGYTDTQYF